This TCR beta chain was captured by sequencing in a study of cytomegalovirus exposure and HLA in healthy donors. Regarding the study as a whole: Altogether, some 160 TCR beta chains were recorded as cytomegalovirus-associated. Confirmation in vitro established that a few CMV-associated chains were specific for CMV antigens. Presence/absence analyses supposed approximately even sequencing depth among donors.

In this sample, this clone turned up once. Antigen unknown. A multiplex PCR was run with 60 Vbeta primers and 13 Jbeta primers. Sequencing was performed with immunoSEQ multiplex PCR; in TCRdb, only in-frame clones are kept and a portion is missing. The sample yields 140,000 or so clones, approximately 80% seen once. Germline CDR1 and CDR2: SGHRS and YFSETQ. V gave up 3 bases and J gave up 3 bases; unmatched junction bases: 15. The CDR3 is 17 amino acids. The chain recombines TRBV5-1 with TRBJ2-7, with 7 nucleotides matching TRBD1. The receptor was isolated from a man aged 40-55 years in good health and CMV-seronegative. What was sequenced was PBMCs. CDR3 in amino acids: CASSSGTAPRGYYEQYF. The CDR3 DNA reads as TGCGCCAGCAGCTCCGGGACAGCACCTAGGGGCTACTACGAGCAGTACTTC.